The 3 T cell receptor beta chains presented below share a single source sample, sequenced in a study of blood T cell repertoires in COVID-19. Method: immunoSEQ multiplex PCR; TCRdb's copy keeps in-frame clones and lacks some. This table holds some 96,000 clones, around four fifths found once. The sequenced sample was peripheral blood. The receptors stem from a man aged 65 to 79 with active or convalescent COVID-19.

The CDR3 nucleotides are TGTGCCAGCGCCTATGCGCTAGCGGGAGGGGGGGTCAATGAGCAGTTCTTC. This encodes CASAYALAGGGVNEQFF. The J gene is TRBJ2-1, the V gene TRBV11-3, with 12 bases aligning to TRBD2. Germline values: CDR1 SGHNT, CDR2 YENEEA. With 8 bases clipped from V and 6 bases from J, the junction kept 14 bases outside the gene matches. This CDR3 contains 17 residues.

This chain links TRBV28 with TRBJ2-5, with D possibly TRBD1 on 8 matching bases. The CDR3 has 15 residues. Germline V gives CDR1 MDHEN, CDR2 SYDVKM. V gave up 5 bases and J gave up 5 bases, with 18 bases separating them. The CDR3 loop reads CASSPRQGRGETQYF. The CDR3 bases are TGTGCCAGCAGTCCCCGACAGGGGCGGGGGGAGACCCAGTACTTC.

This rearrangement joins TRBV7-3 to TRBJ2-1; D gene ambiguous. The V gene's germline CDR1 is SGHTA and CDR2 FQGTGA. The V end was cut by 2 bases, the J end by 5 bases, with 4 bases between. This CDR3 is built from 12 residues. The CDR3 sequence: CASSLENNEQFF. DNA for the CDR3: TGTGCCAGCAGCTTAGAGAACAATGAGCAGTTCTTC.